This paragraph covers one TCR beta chain sequence. Its target is unknown. Per germline, CDR1 WNHNN and CDR2 SYGVQD (reference sequence). The CDR3 is 12 residues long. The PCR ran on 60 Vbeta and 13 Jbeta primers. The repertoire was sequenced with immunoSEQ multiplex PCR; TCRdb's copy has only in-frame clones and lacks some. Its table records roughly 120,000 clones. The source of the sample is a study of cytomegalovirus exposure and HLA in healthy donors. The wider study: Earlier sequencing of about 179 million T cells yielded approximately 100 million unique TCR beta sequences. Samples from HLA-typed donors yielded about 86 million unique TCRs in an early data release.

General observations from the study: Presence/absence analyses assumed roughly uniform sequencing depth across donors, which may not hold. An Asian-associated ancestry cluster reportedly showed fewer N-insertions than the approximately 620-donor mean in a later analysis.

Source material: PBMCs. This sequence joins TRBV10-1 and TRBJ2-5; TRBD2 might be the D (6 bases). The J call could be wrong; TRBJ2-7 is a better fit for the DNA end. The sequence came from a man in his late teens or twenties in good health and CMV-seronegative. In DNA form, the CDR3 reads TGCGCCAGCACCCGGGGGTTCTACGAGCAGTACTTC. Translation: CASTRGFYEQYF.